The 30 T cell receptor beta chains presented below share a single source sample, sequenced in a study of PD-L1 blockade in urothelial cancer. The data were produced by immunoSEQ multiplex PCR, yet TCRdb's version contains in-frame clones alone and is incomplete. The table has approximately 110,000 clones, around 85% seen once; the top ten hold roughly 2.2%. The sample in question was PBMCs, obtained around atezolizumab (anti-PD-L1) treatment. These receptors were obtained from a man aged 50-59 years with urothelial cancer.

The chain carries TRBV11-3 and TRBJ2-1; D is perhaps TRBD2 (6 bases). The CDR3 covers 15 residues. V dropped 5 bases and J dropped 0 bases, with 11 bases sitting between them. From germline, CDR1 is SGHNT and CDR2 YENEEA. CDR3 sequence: CASSPHGSSYNEQFF. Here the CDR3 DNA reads TGTGCCAGCAGCCCCCACGGGAGCTCCTACAATGAGCAGTTCTTC.

The CDR3 loop is CASSSQDLRASSYNEQFF. The CDR3 DNA is TGCGCCAGCAGTAGTCAGGACTTGAGGGCCTCCTCCTACAATGAGCAGTTCTTC. The chain has TRBV5-1 and TRBJ2-1, with D perhaps TRBD2 (5 bases). V lost 5 bases to trimming and J lost 0 bases, with 21 bases between them. From germline, CDR1 is SGHRS and CDR2 YFSETQ. The CDR3 has 18 residues.

In nucleotides, the CDR3 is TGTGCCAGCAGCTTAGTTTTAGGGGGTCTTGGAGGCACCGGGGAGCTGTTTTTT. It translates to CASSLVLGGLGGTGELFF. The chain links TRBV7-2 to TRBJ2-2, with D possibly TRBD1 on 6 matching bases. V gave up 1 base and J gave up 4 bases, with 19 bases separating them. In germline, CDR1 is SGHTA, CDR2 FQGNSA. The CDR3 totals 18 residues.

DNA for the CDR3: TGTGCCAGCAGCTTTACAGGGTTTGGTGAAAAACTGTTTTTT. Translating gives CASSFTGFGEKLFF. The V call is TRBV7-9, the J call TRBJ1-4; TRBD1 might be the D (6 bases). V lost 3 bases to trimming and J lost 7 bases, with 12 bases between them. CDR3 size: 14 residues. Germline lookup yields CDR1 SEHNR and CDR2 FQNEAQ (reference sequence).

CDR3 DNA sequence: TGTGCCAGCTCACCATTAAGAGGGGGCTCCTACAATGAGCAGTTCTTC. It is translated as CASSPLRGGSYNEQFF. V is TRBV18 and J is TRBJ2-1; the D gene is possibly TRBD1 (6 bases). The CDR3 covers 16 residues. Germline CDR1 is KGHSH and CDR2 is LQKENI. The V end lost 2 bases, the J end lost 0 bases, and 11 bases lay between the germline ends.

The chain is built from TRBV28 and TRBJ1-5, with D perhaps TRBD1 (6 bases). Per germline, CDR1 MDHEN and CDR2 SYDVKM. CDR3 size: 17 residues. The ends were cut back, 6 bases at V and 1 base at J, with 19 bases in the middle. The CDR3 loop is CASRQRGTQGSNQPQHF. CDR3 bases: TGTGCCAGCAGGCAGAGGGGGACACAGGGAAGCAATCAGCCCCAGCATTTT.

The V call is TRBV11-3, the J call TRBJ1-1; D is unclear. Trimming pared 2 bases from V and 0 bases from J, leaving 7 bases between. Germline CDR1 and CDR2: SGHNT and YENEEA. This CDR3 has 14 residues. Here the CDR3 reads CASSLTGVNTEAFF. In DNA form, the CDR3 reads TGTGCCAGCAGCTTAACGGGTGTGAACACTGAAGCTTTCTTT.

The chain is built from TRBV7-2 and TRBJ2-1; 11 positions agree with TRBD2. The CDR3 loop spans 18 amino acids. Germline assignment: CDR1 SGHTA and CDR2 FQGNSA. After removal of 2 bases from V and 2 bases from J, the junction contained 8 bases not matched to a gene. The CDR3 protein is CASSLPASGRRAYNEQFF. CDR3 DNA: TGTGCCAGCAGCTTACCGGCTAGCGGGAGGAGGGCCTACAATGAGCAGTTCTTC.

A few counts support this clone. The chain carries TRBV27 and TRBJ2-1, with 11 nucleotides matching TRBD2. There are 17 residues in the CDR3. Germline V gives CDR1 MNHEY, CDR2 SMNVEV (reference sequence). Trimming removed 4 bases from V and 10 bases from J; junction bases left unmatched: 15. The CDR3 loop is CASSSKLAGAGHGEQFF. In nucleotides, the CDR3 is TGTGCCAGCAGTTCCAAACTAGCGGGGGCAGGGCATGGGGAGCAGTTCTTC.

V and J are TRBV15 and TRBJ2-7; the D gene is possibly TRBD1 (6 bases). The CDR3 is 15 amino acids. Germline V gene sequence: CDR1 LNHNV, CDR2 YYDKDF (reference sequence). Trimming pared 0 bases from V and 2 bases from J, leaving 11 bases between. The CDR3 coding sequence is TGTGCCACCAGCAGAGAGAAGAAGGGGGCCTACGAGCAGTACTTC. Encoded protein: CATSREKKGAYEQYF.

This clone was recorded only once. For the CDR3, the DNA is TGTGCCAGCTCACCACGGCAGGGGGGGAACACTGAAGCTTTCTTT. Its protein is CASSPRQGGNTEAFF. The chain employs TRBV18 and TRBJ1-1; TRBD1 agrees at 7 bases. After removal of 1 base from V and 1 base from J, the junction contained 3 bases not matched to a gene. Looked up from germline, CDR1 is KGHSH and CDR2 is LQKENI. The CDR3 has 15 residues. The full variable domain, rest sourced from reference TRBV18 and TRBJ1-1, is NAGVMQNPRHLVRRRGQEARLRCSPMKGHSHVYWYRQLPEEGLKFMVYLQKENIIDESGMPKERFSAEFPKEGPSILRIQQVVRGDSAAYFCASSPRQGGNTEAFFGQGTRLTVV.

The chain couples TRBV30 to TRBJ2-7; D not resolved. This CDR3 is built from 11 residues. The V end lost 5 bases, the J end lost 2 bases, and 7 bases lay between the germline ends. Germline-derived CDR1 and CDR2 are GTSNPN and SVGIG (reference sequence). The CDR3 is CAWGRTYEQYF. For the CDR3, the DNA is TGTGCCTGGGGCAGAACCTACGAGCAGTACTTC. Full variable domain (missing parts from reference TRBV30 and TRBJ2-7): SQTIHQWPATLVQPVGSPLSLECTVEGTSNPNLYWYRQAAGRGLQLLFYSVGIGQISSEVPQNLSASRPQDRQFILSSKKLLLSDSGFYLCAWGRTYEQYFGPGTRLTVT.

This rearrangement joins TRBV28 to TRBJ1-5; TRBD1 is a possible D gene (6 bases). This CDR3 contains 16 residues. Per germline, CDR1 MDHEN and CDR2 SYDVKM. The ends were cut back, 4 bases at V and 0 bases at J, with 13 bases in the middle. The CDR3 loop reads CASSSAGAGSNQPQHF. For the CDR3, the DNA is TGTGCCAGCAGTTCCGCGGGGGCCGGTAGCAATCAGCCCCAGCATTTT.

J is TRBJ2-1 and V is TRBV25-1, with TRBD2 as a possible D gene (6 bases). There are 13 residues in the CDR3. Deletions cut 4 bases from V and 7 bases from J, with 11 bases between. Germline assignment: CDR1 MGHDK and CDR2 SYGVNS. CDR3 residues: CASSGLVLNEQFF. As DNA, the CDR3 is TGTGCCAGCAGTGGACTAGTCCTAAATGAGCAGTTCTTC.

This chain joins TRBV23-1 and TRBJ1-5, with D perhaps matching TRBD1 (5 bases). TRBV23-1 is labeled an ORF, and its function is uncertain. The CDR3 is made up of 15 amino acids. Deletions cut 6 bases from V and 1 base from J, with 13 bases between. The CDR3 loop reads CASSPQGLSNQPQHF. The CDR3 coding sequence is TGCGCCAGCAGCCCGCAGGGTCTGAGCAATCAGCCCCAGCATTTT.

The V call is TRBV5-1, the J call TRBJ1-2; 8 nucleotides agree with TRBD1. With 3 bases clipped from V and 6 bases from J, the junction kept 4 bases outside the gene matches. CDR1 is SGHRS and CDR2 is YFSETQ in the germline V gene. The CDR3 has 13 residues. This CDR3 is CASSSQGAHGYTF. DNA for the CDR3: TGCGCCAGCAGCTCTCAGGGGGCGCATGGCTACACCTTC.

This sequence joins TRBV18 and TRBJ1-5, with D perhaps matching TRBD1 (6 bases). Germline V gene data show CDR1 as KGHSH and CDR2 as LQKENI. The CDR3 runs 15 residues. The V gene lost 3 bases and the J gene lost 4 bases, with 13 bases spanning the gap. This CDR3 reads CASSPQQGVNQPQHF. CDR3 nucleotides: TGTGCCAGCTCACCCCAACAGGGTGTTAATCAGCCCCAGCATTTT.

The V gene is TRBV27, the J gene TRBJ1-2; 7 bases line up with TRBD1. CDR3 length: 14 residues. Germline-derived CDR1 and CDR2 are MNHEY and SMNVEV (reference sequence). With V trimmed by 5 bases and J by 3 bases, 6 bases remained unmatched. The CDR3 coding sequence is TGTGCCAGCAGTATTCGACAGGGCCACTATGGCTACACCTTC. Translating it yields CASSIRQGHYGYTF.

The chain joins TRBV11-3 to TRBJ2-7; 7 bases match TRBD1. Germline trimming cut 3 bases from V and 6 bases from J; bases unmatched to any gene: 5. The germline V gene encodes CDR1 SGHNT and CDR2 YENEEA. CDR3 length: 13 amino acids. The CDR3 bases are TGTGCCAGCAGCTTCGGGACAGAGGGCGAGCAGTACTTC. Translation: CASSFGTEGEQYF.

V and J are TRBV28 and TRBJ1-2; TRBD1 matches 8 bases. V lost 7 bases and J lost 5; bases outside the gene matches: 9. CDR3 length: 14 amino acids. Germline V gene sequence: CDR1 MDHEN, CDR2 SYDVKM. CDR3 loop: CASTHRDRPYGYTF. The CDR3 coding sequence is TGTGCCAGCACACACCGGGACAGGCCGTATGGCTACACCTTC.

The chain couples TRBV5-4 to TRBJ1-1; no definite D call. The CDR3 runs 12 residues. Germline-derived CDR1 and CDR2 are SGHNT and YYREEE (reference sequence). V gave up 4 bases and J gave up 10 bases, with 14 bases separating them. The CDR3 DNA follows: TGTGCCAGCAGCGCCGCGGGCCTCGGAGCTTTCTTT. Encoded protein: CASSAAGLGAFF.

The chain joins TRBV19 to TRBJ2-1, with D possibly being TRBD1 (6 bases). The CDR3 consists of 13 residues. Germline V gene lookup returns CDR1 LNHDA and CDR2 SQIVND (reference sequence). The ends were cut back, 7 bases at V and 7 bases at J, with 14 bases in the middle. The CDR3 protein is CASTPLRGNEQFF. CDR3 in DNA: TGTGCCAGTACGCCTTTGAGGGGGAATGAGCAGTTCTTC.

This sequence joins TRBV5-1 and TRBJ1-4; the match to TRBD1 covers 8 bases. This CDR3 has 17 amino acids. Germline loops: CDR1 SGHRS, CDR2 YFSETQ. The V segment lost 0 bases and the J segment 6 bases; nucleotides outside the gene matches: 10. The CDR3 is CASSLVGGGQEDEKLFF. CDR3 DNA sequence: TGCGCCAGCAGCTTGGTGGGGGGGGGACAGGAAGATGAAAAACTGTTTTTT. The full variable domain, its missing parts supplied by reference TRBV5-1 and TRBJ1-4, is KAGVTQTPRYLIKTRGQQVTLSCSPISGHRSVSWYQQTPGQGLQFLFEYFSETQRNKGNFPGRFSGRQFSNSRSEMNVSTLELGDSALYLCASSLVGGGQEDEKLFFGSGTQLSVL.

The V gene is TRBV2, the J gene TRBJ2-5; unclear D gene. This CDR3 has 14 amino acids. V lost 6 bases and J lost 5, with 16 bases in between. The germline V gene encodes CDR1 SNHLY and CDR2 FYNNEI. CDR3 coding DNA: TGTGCCAGCAGGAGATCGGAGCTATGGGAGACCCAGTACTTC. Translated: CASRRSELWETQYF.

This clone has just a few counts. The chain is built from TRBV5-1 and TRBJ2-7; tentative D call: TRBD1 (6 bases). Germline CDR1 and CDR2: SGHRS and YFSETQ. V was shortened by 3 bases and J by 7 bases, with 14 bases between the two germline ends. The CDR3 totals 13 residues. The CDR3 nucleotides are TGCGCCAGCAGCTACGGGACATCCTTTGAGCAGTACTTC. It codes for CASSYGTSFEQYF.

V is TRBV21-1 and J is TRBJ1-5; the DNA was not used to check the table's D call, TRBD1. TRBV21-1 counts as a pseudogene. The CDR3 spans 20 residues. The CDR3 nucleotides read TGTGCCAGCAGCAGGACCGGGACAGTAAGGATAGTGTCAGGCAATCAGCCCCAGCATTTT. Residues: CASSRTGTVRIVSGNQPQHF.

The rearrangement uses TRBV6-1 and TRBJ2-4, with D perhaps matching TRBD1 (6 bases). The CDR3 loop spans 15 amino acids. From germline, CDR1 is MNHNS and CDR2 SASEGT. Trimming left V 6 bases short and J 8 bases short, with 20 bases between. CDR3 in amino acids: CASRREGQRGDIQYF. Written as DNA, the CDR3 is TGTGCCAGCAGGAGGGAAGGACAGCGAGGGGACATTCAGTACTTC.

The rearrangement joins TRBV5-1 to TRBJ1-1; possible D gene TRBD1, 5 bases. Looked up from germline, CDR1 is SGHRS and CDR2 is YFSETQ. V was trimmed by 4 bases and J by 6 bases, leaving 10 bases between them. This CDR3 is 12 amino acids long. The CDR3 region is CASSHSGAEAFF. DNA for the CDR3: TGCGCCAGCAGCCATTCGGGGGCTGAAGCTTTCTTT. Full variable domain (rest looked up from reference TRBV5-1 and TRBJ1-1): KAGVTQTPRYLIKTRGQQVTLSCSPISGHRSVSWYQQTPGQGLQFLFEYFSETQRNKGNFPGRFSGRQFSNSRSEMNVSTLELGDSALYLCASSHSGAEAFFGQGTRLTVV.

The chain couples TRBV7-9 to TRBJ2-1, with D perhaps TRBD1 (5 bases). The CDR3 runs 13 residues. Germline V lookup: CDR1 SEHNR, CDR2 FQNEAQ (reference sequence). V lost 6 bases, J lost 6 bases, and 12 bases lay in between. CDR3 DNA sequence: TGTGCCAGCAGACACGACAGTTTCAATGAGCAGTTCTTC. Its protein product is CASRHDSFNEQFF.

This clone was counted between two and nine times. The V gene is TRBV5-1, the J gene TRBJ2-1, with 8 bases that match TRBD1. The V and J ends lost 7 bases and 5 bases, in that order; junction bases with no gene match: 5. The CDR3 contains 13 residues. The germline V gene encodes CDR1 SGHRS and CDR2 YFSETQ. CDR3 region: CASSGQVNNEQFF. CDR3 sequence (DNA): TGCGCCAGCTCGGGACAGGTTAACAATGAGCAGTTCTTC.